This T cell receptor beta chain was sequenced in a study of neoadjuvant anti-PD-1 for oral cavity cancer. Six replicates per PBMC sample, mostly from 400 to 500 ng of genomic DNA. The data were produced by immunoSEQ multiplex PCR, yet TCRdb's version contains in-frame clones alone and is incomplete. Among tens of thousands of clones listed, 70% to 90% were seen once. Study conclusions and caveats: Post-nivolumab, blood T cell clonality was significantly elevated in non-responders. With three patients per group, TCR findings need larger cohorts.

Time point of the sample: after neoadjuvant nivolumab, at surgical resection. No culture or expansion preceded analysis of these blood cells. Notes on this clone: Antigen: not known.

This material consisted of PBMCs, taken after nivolumab (anti-PD-1) treatment. This TCR derives from a person aged 40-85 years with oral cavity squamous cell carcinoma.

The CDR3 here is CASSLAEGRVETQYF. The DNA for the CDR3 is TGCGCCAGCAGCTTGGCCGAGGGGCGAGTAGAGACCCAGTACTTC. J is TRBJ2-5 and V is TRBV5-1, with D tentatively TRBD1 or TRBD2 (5 bases each). V shed 0 bases and J shed 4 bases, with 13 bases lying between them. In germline, CDR1 is SGHRS, CDR2 YFSETQ. CDR3 length equals 15 residues. Together with reference TRBV5-1 and TRBJ2-5, the CDR3 gives the full variable domain: KAGVTQTPRYLIKTRGQQVTLSCSPISGHRSVSWYQQTPGQGLQFLFEYFSETQRNKGNFPGRFSGRQFSNSRSEMNVSTLELGDSALYLCASSLAEGRVETQYFGPGTRLLVL.